What follows are 29 T cell receptor beta chains derived from one specimen sequenced in a study of shared clonotypes between healthy human individuals. TCRdb's copy holds only in-frame clones and misses some; the assay was immunoSEQ multiplex PCR. The data contain about 2 million clones, 95% of them singletons. The source material was naive CD4+ T cells sorted from blood. Subset described: CD45RA+ positively selected. These receptors were taken from a man younger than 35 in good health.

This clone was picked up a small number of times. The chain has TRBV19 and TRBJ1-5; D may be TRBD1 (5 bases). The V and J ends lost 2 bases and 5 bases respectively, with 16 bases between them. The CDR3 runs to 16 residues. Germline CDR1 is LNHDA and CDR2 is SQIVND (reference sequence). CDR3 in DNA: TGTGCCAGTAGTATACGGACACAGGCCCCCCATCAGCCCCAGCATTTT. It is translated as CASSIRTQAPHQPQHF.

The chain couples TRBV30 to TRBJ1-2; no firm D call. Between the trimmed V and J ends, which lost 2 bases and 2 bases, there was a span of 9 bases. CDR3 length: 13 amino acids. Germline V gene lookup returns CDR1 GTSNPN and CDR2 SVGIG (reference sequence). The DNA for the CDR3 is TGTGCCTGGAGTATCCTGGGGAACTATGGCTACACCTTC. Translation: CAWSILGNYGYTF.

The genes are TRBV5-4 and TRBJ2-2, with TRBD2 identical over 7 bases. The CDR3 totals 16 residues. Germline trimming cut 5 bases from V and 1 base from J; bases unmatched to any gene: 8. Germline CDR1 reads SGHNT; CDR2 reads YYREEE (reference sequence). The CDR3 bases are TGTGCCAGCAGTCGGGGGACTACTCTGAACACCGGGGAGCTGTTTTTT. Translating it yields CASSRGTTLNTGELFF.

This sequence joins TRBV18 and TRBJ1-1; D is unclear. This CDR3 has 14 residues. CDR1 is KGHSH, CDR2 LQKENI, per germline. The germline V and J ends were trimmed by 3 bases and 0 bases, with 8 bases remaining between them. The chain's CDR3 is CASSPGMVNTEAFF. The CDR3 nucleotides are TGTGCCAGCTCACCTGGGATGGTGAACACTGAAGCTTTCTTT. Variable domain in full (rest from reference TRBV18 and TRBJ1-1): NAGVMQNPRHLVRRRGQEARLRCSPMKGHSHVYWYRQLPEEGLKFMVYLQKENIIDESGMPKERFSAEFPKEGPSILRIQQVVRGDSAAYFCASSPGMVNTEAFFGQGTRLTVV.

The chain is built from TRBV30 and TRBJ2-1; D is possibly TRBD2 (6 bases). V lost 0 bases and J lost 8, with 14 bases in between. CDR1 is GTSNPN and CDR2 is SVGIG in the germline V gene (reference sequence). This CDR3 has 14 amino acids. As DNA, the CDR3 is TGTGCCTGGAGTGTCTTGAGCTGGGGGGATGAGCAGTTCTTC. Its translation is CAWSVLSWGDEQFF.

This clone was recorded once. The genes are TRBV6-1 and TRBJ2-7; 8 bases agree with TRBD1. Germline V gene sequence: CDR1 MNHNS, CDR2 SASEGT. The CDR3 spans 15 residues. Trimming cost V 6 bases and J 4 bases; bases outside gene matches: 11. The CDR3 region is CASRMVKTGEYEQYF. The CDR3 nucleotides are TGTGCCAGCAGGATGGTCAAGACAGGGGAGTACGAGCAGTACTTC.

The genes are TRBV7-2 and TRBJ1-5; D unresolved. Deletions cut 5 bases from V and 0 bases from J, with 5 bases between. The CDR3 spans 13 residues. In germline, CDR1 is SGHTA, CDR2 FQGNSA. Written as DNA, the CDR3 is TGTGCCAGCAGCGAAAATAGCAATCAGCCCCAGCATTTT. Residues: CASSENSNQPQHF. Looking up the rest from reference TRBV7-2 and TRBJ1-5 gives the full variable domain: GAGVSQSPSNKVTEKGKDVELRCDPISGHTALYWYRQSLGQGLEFLIYFQGNSAPDKSGLPSDRFSAERTGGSVSTLTIQRTQQEDSAVYLCASSENSNQPQHFGDGTRLSIL.

The chain joins TRBV6-5 to TRBJ1-2; D is unresolved. The CDR3 is 13 residues long. V was shortened by 2 bases and J by 5 bases, with 9 bases between the two germline ends. The germline V gene encodes CDR1 MNHEY and CDR2 SVGAGI. The DNA for the CDR3 is TGTGCCAGCAGTTACGGTCGGGGTTATGGCTACACCTTC. Protein: CASSYGRGYGYTF.

The chain couples TRBV6-5 to TRBJ2-7; 9 bases agree with TRBD2. CDR3 length: 13 amino acids. The germline V gene encodes CDR1 MNHEY and CDR2 SVGAGI. V was clipped by 6 bases and J by 3 bases; unmatched bases: 3. Written as DNA, the CDR3 is TGTGCCAGCAGGGCGGGAGGGTTCTACGAGCAGTACTTC. This gives the protein CASRAGGFYEQYF.

The rearrangement joins TRBV6-1 to TRBJ2-7; 8 nucleotides align to TRBD2. J lost 4 bases, V lost 7 bases, and 6 bases had no gene match. CDR1 and CDR2 (germline): MNHNS, SASEGT. This CDR3 has 13 residues. The CDR3 DNA reads TGTGCCAGCACTCTCGGGGGGGATTACGAGCAGTACTTC. Its protein is CASTLGGDYEQYF.

The rearrangement joins TRBV11-2 to TRBJ2-6, with a weak D call TRBD2 (6 bases). This CDR3 region has 15 residues. CDR1 and CDR2 from the germline V gene are SGHAT and FQNNGV. V was shortened by 4 bases and J by 2 bases, with 9 bases between the two germline ends. The CDR3 nucleotides read TGTGCCAGCAGCTGGGGGGATGCTGGGGCCAACGTCCTGACTTTC. Protein product: CASSWGDAGANVLTF.

The CDR3 region is CASSFGAVAYNQPQHF. CDR3 sequence (DNA): TGTGCCAGCAGCTTTGGGGCGGTGGCGTACAATCAGCCCCAGCATTTT. The rearrangement uses TRBV5-6 and TRBJ1-5; tentatively, D is TRBD1 (5 bases). V lost 2 bases, J lost 3 bases, and 15 bases lay in between. The CDR3 runs 16 residues. Germline V lookup: CDR1 SGHDT, CDR2 YYEEEE. The variable domain in full, with the rest retrieved from reference TRBV5-6 and TRBJ1-5, is DAGVTQSPTHLIKTRGQQVTLRCSPKSGHDTVSWYQQALGQGPQFIFQYYEEEERQRGNFPDRFSGHQFPNYSSELNVNALLLGDSALYLCASSFGAVAYNQPQHFGDGTRLSIL.

The chain couples TRBV5-5 to TRBJ1-3; 7 bases map to TRBD1. CDR1 and CDR2 (germline): SGHKS, YYEKEE (reference sequence). The CDR3 has 15 amino acids. J lost 8 bases, V lost 1 base, and 9 bases had no gene match. CDR3: CASSLPGTVVDTIYF. The CDR3 DNA is TGTGCCAGCAGCTTGCCTGGGACAGTTGTTGACACCATATATTTT.

Remarks on this clone: The sample holds other DNA sequences that translate to the same CDR3. The rearrangement joins TRBV7-9 to TRBJ1-4; D ambiguous. V was cut by 0 bases and J by 10 bases, with 6 bases left in between. CDR3 length: 12 residues. The germline gives CDR1 SEHNR, CDR2 FQNEAQ (reference sequence). This chain's CDR3 is CASSLALGKLFF. The CDR3 DNA reads as TGTGCCAGCAGCTTAGCGCTGGGAAAACTGTTTTTT.

The chain is built from TRBV9 and TRBJ1-6; D remains unclear. The germline gives CDR1 SGDLS, CDR2 YYNGEE. There are 12 residues in the CDR3. The V and J ends lost 4 bases and 8 bases respectively, with 7 bases between them. The CDR3 DNA reads TGTGCCAGCAGCACCCTGTATTCACCCCTCCACTTT. Translating gives CASSTLYSPLHF.

The chain joins TRBV5-1 to TRBJ2-1; 12 nucleotides agree with TRBD2. Trimming at V came to 5 bases and at J to 0 bases, leaving 12 bases not matched to a gene. The CDR3 sequence is 19 residues long. Germline V gene sequence: CDR1 SGHRS, CDR2 YFSETQ. Here the CDR3 DNA reads TGCGCCAGCAGTCTCCCGGGACTAGCGGGTCGGAGCTCCTACAATGAGCAGTTCTTC. Translating gives CASSLPGLAGRSSYNEQFF.

The chain carries TRBV15 and TRBJ2-2; 9 bases align to TRBD1. CDR3 size: 15 residues. Unmatched junction bases numbered 7, after V lost 5 bases and J lost 6 bases. Germline V gene lookup returns CDR1 LNHNV and CDR2 YYDKDF (reference sequence). The CDR3 nucleotides are TGTGCCACCAGCTCCCGGGACAGGGACCCCGGGGAGCTGTTTTTT. Amino acid sequence: CATSSRDRDPGELFF.

The chain is built from TRBV7-9 and TRBJ2-4, with 7 bases lining up with TRBD2. The CDR3 sequence is 15 residues long. Trimming at V came to 5 bases and at J to 5 bases, leaving 9 bases not matched to a gene. Germline lookup yields CDR1 SEHNR and CDR2 FQNEAQ (reference sequence). DNA of the CDR3: TGTGCCAGCAGCCCATGGGAGGGGCGGCAAAACATTCAGTACTTC. It is translated as CASSPWEGRQNIQYF.

The chain uses TRBV5-8 and TRBJ1-5; D not resolved. This CDR3 is 13 amino acids long. Germline V CDR1 and CDR2: SGHTS, YDEGEE. V lost 5 bases, J lost 6 bases, and 12 bases lay in between. CDR3 protein: CASRPTSSQPQHF. The CDR3 nucleotides are TGTGCCAGCAGGCCGACAAGTAGTCAGCCCCAGCATTTT.

This clone was picked up a small number of times. V and J are TRBV5-1 and TRBJ1-1, with a tentative D call TRBD1 (5 bases). The CDR3 loop spans 13 amino acids. Trimming removed 5 bases from V and 8 bases from J, with 16 bases in between. Germline V lookup: CDR1 SGHRS, CDR2 YFSETQ. The CDR3 nucleotides are TGCGCCAGCAGTCGCGGGACGGACTACGAAGCTTTCTTT. It is translated as CASSRGTDYEAFF.

The CDR3, as DNA: TGTGCCAGCAGCGGCGGGCCAGGCTTTTCACCCCTCCACTTT. The encoded protein is CASSGGPGFSPLHF. V is TRBV2 and J is TRBJ1-6; no clear D. Per germline, CDR1 SNHLY and CDR2 FYNNEI. CDR3 length: 14 residues. Trimming removed 6 bases from V and 9 bases from J, with 15 bases in between.

The chain is built from TRBV19 and TRBJ1-5; D remains ambiguous. The CDR3 runs to 14 residues. Germline V lookup: CDR1 LNHDA, CDR2 SQIVND (reference sequence). Trimming took 5 bases from V and 6 from J, leaving 14 bases between them. The CDR3 reads CASSAAVTSQPQHF. CDR3 DNA sequence: TGTGCCAGTAGTGCCGCTGTGACGAGTCAGCCCCAGCATTTT.

The rearrangement joins TRBV12-5 to TRBJ2-7; 10 positions agree with TRBD2. Germline trimming cut 7 bases from V and 5 bases from J; bases unmatched to any gene: 11. This CDR3 has 15 amino acids. Germline assignment: CDR1 LGHNT and CDR2 FRNRAP. The chain's CDR3 is CASALEAGGPDEQYF. The CDR3 DNA is TGTGCTAGTGCTCTCGAAGCGGGAGGGCCCGACGAGCAGTACTTC.

The chain links TRBV5-1 to TRBJ2-7; D is perhaps TRBD1 (6 bases). V lost 0 bases and J lost 1, with 17 bases in between. This CDR3 is built from 17 residues. Germline assignment: CDR1 SGHRS and CDR2 YFSETQ. The CDR3 sequence: CASSLVGAWDISYEQYF. The CDR3 DNA is TGCGCCAGCAGCTTGGTGGGAGCATGGGACATATCCTACGAGCAGTACTTC.

V is TRBV5-1 and J is TRBJ2-7; D is undetermined. Germline CDR1 is SGHRS and CDR2 is YFSETQ. This CDR3 has 15 amino acids. Between the trimmed V and J ends, which lost 2 bases and 3 bases, there was a span of 15 bases. The CDR3 is CASSFGPNGIYEQYF. For the CDR3, the DNA is TGCGCCAGCAGCTTTGGGCCTAATGGGATCTACGAGCAGTACTTC.

In this sample, this clone turned up once. This chain links TRBV7-9 with TRBJ1-6, with 12 bases lining up with TRBD1. The CDR3 has 16 amino acids. V lost 4 bases and J lost 6; bases outside the gene matches: 4. Per germline, CDR1 SEHNR and CDR2 FQNEAQ (reference sequence). CDR3 nucleotide sequence: TGTGCCAGCAGCTCTGGGACAGGGGGCCCTAATTCACCCCTCCACTTT. Translation gives CASSSGTGGPNSPLHF.

The gene calls are TRBV4-1 and TRBJ2-7, with D hard to call. The CDR3 sequence is 14 residues long. Trimming removed 1 base from V and 5 bases from J, with 12 bases in between. Germline V gives CDR1 MGHRA, CDR2 YSYEKL. CDR3 region: CASSQVVVVNEQYF. The CDR3 DNA follows: TGCGCCAGCAGCCAAGTAGTAGTTGTGAACGAGCAGTACTTC.

This chain connects TRBV28 to TRBJ1-3; 10 bases match TRBD1. CDR1 is MDHEN and CDR2 is SYDVKM in the germline V gene. The CDR3 is 16 residues long. J was trimmed by 2 bases and V by 2 bases; bases with no gene match: 3. CDR3 nucleotides: TGTGCCAGCAGTTTAGCAGGGACAGGGGCTGGAAACACCATATATTTT. Translated: CASSLAGTGAGNTIYF. Complete variable domain (other parts from reference TRBV28 and TRBJ1-3): DVKVTQSSRYLVKRTGEKVFLECVQDMDHENMFWYRQDPGLGLRLIYFSYDVKMKEKGDIPEGYSVSREKKERFSLILESASTNQTSMYLCASSLAGTGAGNTIYFGEGSWLTVV.

Remarks on this clone: This may come from a read error, since a much larger clone is one base off. Other DNA sequences from this sample encode an identical CDR3 as well. DNA for the CDR3: TGTGCCTGGAGTCCCTCCGGGACAATTTATCAGCCCCAGCATTTT. Protein product: CAWSPSGTIYQPQHF. This chain links TRBV30 with TRBJ1-5; D may be TRBD1 (6 bases). V was clipped by 2 bases and J by 5 bases, with 16 bases between them. From germline, CDR1 is GTSNPN and CDR2 SVGIG (reference sequence). The CDR3 consists of 15 residues.